The clone carrying this T cell receptor beta chain appeared once. The data are from a study of T cell responses to AZD1222 COVID-19 vaccine. The assay was immunoSEQ multiplex PCR, and TCRdb's table has in-frame clones only and misses some. The data show about 84,000 clones, around 89% seen once. This CDR3 contains 11 residues. Germline V gives CDR1 SEHNR, CDR2 FQNEAQ (reference sequence). Trimming stripped 3 bases from V and 5 bases from J, with 4 bases between. This receptor was identified in an adult in good health. This rearrangement joins TRBV7-9 to TRBJ2-5; no reliable D call. This material consisted of peripheral blood, taken on day 0 of AZD1222 vaccination. The CDR3 nucleotides are TGTGCCAGCAGCTTCCGGGAGACCCAGTACTTC. It translates to CASSFRETQYF. Drawing the rest from reference TRBV7-9 and TRBJ2-5, the complete variable domain is DTGVSQNPRHKITKRGQNVTFRCDPISEHNRLYWYRQTLGQGPEFLTYFQNEAQLEKSRLLSDRFSAERPKGSFSTLEIQRTEQGDSAMYLCASSFRETQYFGPGTRLLVL.